The clone carrying this TCR beta chain was seen at least ten times. Its target is unknown. From the 5' RACE reads, TCRdb called clonotypes with MiXCR, one entry per CDR3 protein. The sample yields roughly 50,000 distinct CDR3 sequences, around 26% seen once. CDR1 and CDR2 from the germline V gene are SGHVS and FNYEAQ. With 5 bases removed from V and 2 bases from J, the gap between germline ends came to 14 bases. The CDR3 runs 15 residues. General study findings and limits: In terms of TCR gene usage, tumor memory CD4+ T cells clustered together with blood and lymph node memory CD4+ cells, as well as with lymph node naive CD4+ cells.

The chain carries TRBV7-6 and TRBJ2-3; D not resolved. The sample taken for sequencing was tumor-infiltrating naive CD4+ T cells sorted from the breast tumor. As for subset: naive CD4+ T cells, CD4+CD45RA+CD25-. This clonotype was sampled from a female donor with breast cancer. The CDR3 protein is CASSTWTAITDTQYF. CDR3 coding DNA: TGTGCCAGCAGCACCTGGACGGCCATCACAGATACGCAGTATTTT.